These 8 T cell receptor beta chains were sequenced from one sample in a study of blood T cell repertoires in COVID-19 (dated by TCRdb to about 2020). The method was the immunoSEQ multiplex PCR assay. TCRdb carries this immuneACCESS record with in-frame sequences only. Its versions omit some clonotypes, under half of them owing to an unresolved V gene in the studies checked, with the rest unexplained. This sample is represented by hundreds of thousands of clones; about nine tenths of them were singletons. Around 6.6% of the sample is taken by the ten largest. Sequencing input: peripheral blood. The receptors derive from a woman between 70 and 85 years old with COVID-19, enrolled during active disease.

The V call is TRBV7-6, the J call TRBJ2-1; 9 bases fit TRBD2. Per germline, CDR1 SGHVS and CDR2 FNYEAQ. The V gene end was trimmed by 3 bases and the J gene end by 0 bases; junction bases not matched to a gene: 0. This CDR3 has 15 amino acids. CDR3 sequence: CASSLGLASYNEQFF. The CDR3 DNA follows: TGTGCCAGCAGCTTGGGACTAGCCTCCTACAATGAGCAGTTCTTC. Full variable domain (outside the CDR3, taken from reference TRBV7-6 and TRBJ2-1): GAGVSQSPRYKVTKRGQDVALRCDPISGHVSLYWYRQALGQGPEFLTYFNYEAQQDKSGLPNDRFSAERPEGSISTLTIQRTEQRDSAMYRCASSLGLASYNEQFFGPGTRLTVL.

The chain employs TRBV29-1 and TRBJ2-7; 9 nucleotides match TRBD1. Looked up from germline, CDR1 is SQVTM and CDR2 is ANQGSEA. After removal of 7 bases from V and 10 bases from J, the junction contained 14 bases not matched to a gene. The CDR3 is 13 amino acids. CDR3 in amino acids: CSADSGQGSEQYF. In DNA form, the CDR3 reads TGCAGCGCCGACTCGGGACAGGGCAGCGAACAGTACTTC.

The chain employs TRBV5-1 and TRBJ1-1; a weak D match, TRBD1 (6 bases). Deletions cut 4 bases from V and 2 bases from J, with 18 bases between. Germline CDR1 SGHRS, CDR2 YFSETQ. The CDR3 loop spans 16 amino acids. CDR3 sequence: CASSRDATGYNTEAFF. The CDR3 DNA follows: TGCGCCAGCAGCCGTGACGCGACAGGATACAACACTGAAGCTTTCTTT.

This chain joins TRBV11-3 and TRBJ2-3; TRBD2 might be the D (5 bases). Germline loops: CDR1 SGHNT, CDR2 YENEEA. Trimming removed 6 bases from V and 5 bases from J, with 18 bases in between. The CDR3 contains 15 residues. CDR3 region: CASRSARAGEDTQYF. For the CDR3, the DNA is TGTGCCAGCAGATCTGCCCGGGCGGGTGAAGATACGCAGTATTTT.

V and J are TRBV5-1 and TRBJ1-2; no firm D call. Germline lookup yields CDR1 SGHRS and CDR2 YFSETQ. V lost 4 bases, J lost 8 bases, and 9 bases lay in between. The CDR3 has 11 amino acids. In nucleotides, the CDR3 is TGCGCCAGCAGCAACGCGAGGGGCTACACCTTC. This sequence encodes CASSNARGYTF.

In its sample, this clone was seen once. Distinct nucleotide sequences in the sample also encode this CDR3. V is TRBV2 and J is TRBJ2-5; 10 positions match TRBD1. This CDR3 is 12 amino acids long. CDR1 is SNHLY, CDR2 FYNNEI, per germline. V lost 6 bases, J lost 5 bases, and 0 bases stayed unmatched. CDR3 protein: CASRDRGETQYF. CDR3 sequence (DNA): TGTGCCAGCAGGGACAGGGGGGAGACCCAGTACTTC.

The J gene is TRBJ1-2, the V gene TRBV2; TRBD1 matches at 9 bases. The ends lost 9 bases at V and 6 bases at J; junction bases unmatched: 14. The germline V gene has CDR1 SNHLY and CDR2 FYNNEI. This CDR3 contains 15 residues. In DNA form, the CDR3 reads TGTGCCAGTACCGGGACAGGGAGGTTTTTCGATGGCTACACCTTC. Protein sequence: CASTGTGRFFDGYTF.

This clone was picked up one time. The genes are TRBV5-6 and TRBJ2-3, with TRBD2 identical over 9 bases. CDR3 size: 16 residues. Germline values: CDR1 SGHDT, CDR2 YYEEEE. Germline trimming cut 4 bases from V and 7 bases from J; bases unmatched to any gene: 13. CDR3 loop: CASSLVGAGGLNTQYF. In DNA, the CDR3 is TGTGCCAGCAGCCTGGTAGGAGCGGGGGGCCTCAATACGCAGTATTTT.